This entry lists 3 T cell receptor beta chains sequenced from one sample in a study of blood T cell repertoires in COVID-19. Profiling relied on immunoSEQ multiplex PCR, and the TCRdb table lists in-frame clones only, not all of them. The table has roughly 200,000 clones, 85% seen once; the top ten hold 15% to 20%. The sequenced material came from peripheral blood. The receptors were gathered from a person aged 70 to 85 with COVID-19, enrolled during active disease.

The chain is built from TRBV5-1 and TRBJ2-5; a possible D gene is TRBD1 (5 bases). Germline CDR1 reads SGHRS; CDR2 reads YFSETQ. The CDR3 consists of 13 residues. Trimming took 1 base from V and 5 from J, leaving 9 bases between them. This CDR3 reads CASSLFPGETQYF. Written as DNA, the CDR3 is TGCGCCAGCAGCTTGTTCCCAGGGGAGACCCAGTACTTC. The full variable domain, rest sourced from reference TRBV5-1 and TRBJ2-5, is KAGVTQTPRYLIKTRGQQVTLSCSPISGHRSVSWYQQTPGQGLQFLFEYFSETQRNKGNFPGRFSGRQFSNSRSEMNVSTLELGDSALYLCASSLFPGETQYFGPGTRLLVL.

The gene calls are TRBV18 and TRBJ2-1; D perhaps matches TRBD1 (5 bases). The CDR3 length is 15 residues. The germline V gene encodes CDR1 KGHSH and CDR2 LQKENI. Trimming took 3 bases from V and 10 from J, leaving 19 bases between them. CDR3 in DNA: TGTGCCAGCTCACCTTCGACAGACCCCAACCCCGAGCAGTTCTTC. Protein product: CASSPSTDPNPEQFF. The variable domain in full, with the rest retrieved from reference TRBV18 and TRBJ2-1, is NAGVMQNPRHLVRRRGQEARLRCSPMKGHSHVYWYRQLPEEGLKFMVYLQKENIIDESGMPKERFSAEFPKEGPSILRIQQVVRGDSAAYFCASSPSTDPNPEQFFGPGTRLTVL.

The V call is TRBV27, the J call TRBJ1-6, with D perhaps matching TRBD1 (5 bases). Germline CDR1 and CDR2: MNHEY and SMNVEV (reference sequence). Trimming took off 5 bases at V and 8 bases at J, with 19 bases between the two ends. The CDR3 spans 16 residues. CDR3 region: CASSPISAGRDSPLHF. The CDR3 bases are TGTGCCAGCAGTCCCATATCAGCGGGCAGGGATTCACCCCTCCACTTT.